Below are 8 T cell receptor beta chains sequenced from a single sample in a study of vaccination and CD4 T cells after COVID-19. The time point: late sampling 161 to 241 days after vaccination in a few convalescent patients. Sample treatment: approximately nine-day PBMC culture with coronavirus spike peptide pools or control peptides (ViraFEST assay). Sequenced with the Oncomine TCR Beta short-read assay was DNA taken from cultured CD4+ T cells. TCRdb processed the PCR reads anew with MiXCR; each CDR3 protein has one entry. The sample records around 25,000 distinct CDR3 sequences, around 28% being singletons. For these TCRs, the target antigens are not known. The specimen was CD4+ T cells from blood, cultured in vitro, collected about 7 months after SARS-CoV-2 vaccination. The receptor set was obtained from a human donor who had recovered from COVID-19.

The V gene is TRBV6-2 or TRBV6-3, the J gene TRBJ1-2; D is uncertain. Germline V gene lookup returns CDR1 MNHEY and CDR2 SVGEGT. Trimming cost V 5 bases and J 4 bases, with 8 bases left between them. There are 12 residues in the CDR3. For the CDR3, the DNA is TGTGCCAGCAGTGACCGATCCTATGGCTACACCTTC. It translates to CASSDRSYGYTF.

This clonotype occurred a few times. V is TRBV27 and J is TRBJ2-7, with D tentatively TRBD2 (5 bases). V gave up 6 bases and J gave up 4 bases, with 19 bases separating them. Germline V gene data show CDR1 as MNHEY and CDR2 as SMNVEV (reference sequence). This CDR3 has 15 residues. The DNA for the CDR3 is TGTGCCAGCAGGCCCTTAGAGAGACCGGGATACGAGCAGTACTTC. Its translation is CASRPLERPGYEQYF.

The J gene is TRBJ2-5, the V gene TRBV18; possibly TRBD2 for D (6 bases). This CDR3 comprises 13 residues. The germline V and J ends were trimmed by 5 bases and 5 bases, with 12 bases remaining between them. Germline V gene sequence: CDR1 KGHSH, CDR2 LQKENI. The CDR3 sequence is CASSSGVFETQYF. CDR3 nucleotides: TGTGCCAGCTCATCGGGAGTCTTCGAGACCCAGTACTTC. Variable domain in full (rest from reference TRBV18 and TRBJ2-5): NAGVMQNPRHLVRRRGQEARLRCSPMKGHSHVYWYRQLPEEGLKFMVYLQKENIIDESGMPKERFSAEFPKEGPSILRIQQVVRGDSAAYFCASSSGVFETQYFGPGTRLLVL.

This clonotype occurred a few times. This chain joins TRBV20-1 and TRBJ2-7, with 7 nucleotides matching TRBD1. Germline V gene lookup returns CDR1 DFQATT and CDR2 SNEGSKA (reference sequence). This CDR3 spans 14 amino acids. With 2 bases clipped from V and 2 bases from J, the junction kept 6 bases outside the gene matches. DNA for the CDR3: TGCAGTGCTAGAAATGGGGACAGACCCTACGAGCAGTACTTC. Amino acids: CSARNGDRPYEQYF.

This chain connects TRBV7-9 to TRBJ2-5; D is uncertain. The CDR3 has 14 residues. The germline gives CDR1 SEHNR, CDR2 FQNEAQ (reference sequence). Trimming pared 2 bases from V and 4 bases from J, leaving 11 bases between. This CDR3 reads CASSLISGAETQYF. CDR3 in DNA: TGTGCCAGCAGCTTAATATCAGGTGCAGAGACCCAGTACTTC.

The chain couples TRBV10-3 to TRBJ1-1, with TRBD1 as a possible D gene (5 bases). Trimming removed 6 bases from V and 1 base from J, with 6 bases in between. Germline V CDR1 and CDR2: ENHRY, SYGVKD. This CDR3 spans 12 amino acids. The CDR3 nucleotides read TGTGCCATCAGGGGGGGGAACACTGAAGCTTTCTTT. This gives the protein CAIRGGNTEAFF.

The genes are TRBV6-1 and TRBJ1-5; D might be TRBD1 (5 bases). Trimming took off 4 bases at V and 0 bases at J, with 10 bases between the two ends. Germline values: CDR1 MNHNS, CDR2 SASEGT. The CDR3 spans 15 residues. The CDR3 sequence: CASSAPGFSNQPQHF. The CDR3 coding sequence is TGTGCCAGCAGTGCTCCAGGGTTTAGCAATCAGCCCCAGCATTTT.

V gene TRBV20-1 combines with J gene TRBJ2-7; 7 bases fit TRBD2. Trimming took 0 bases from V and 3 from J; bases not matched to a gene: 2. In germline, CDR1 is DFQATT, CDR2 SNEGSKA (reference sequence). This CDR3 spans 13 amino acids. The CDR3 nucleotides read TGCAGTGCTAGAGAAACTAGCGACTACGAGCAGTACTTC. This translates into CSARETSDYEQYF.